The 20 T cell receptor beta chains below all came from one sample that was sequenced in a study of blood T cell repertoires in COVID-19. Repertoires were generated with immunoSEQ multiplex PCR, while TCRdb's copy carries only in-frame clones and drops some. The sample has some 160,000 clones, around 80% seen once. Material for sequencing was peripheral blood. The receptors were sampled from a man in his 70s with active or convalescent COVID-19.

The chain combines TRBV7-2 with TRBJ2-3, with 9 positions matching TRBD2. The CDR3 has 18 residues. Germline assignment: CDR1 SGHTA and CDR2 FQGNSA. V lost 1 base to trimming and J lost 2 bases; unmatched junction nucleotides: 10. In nucleotides, the CDR3 is TGTGCCAGCAGCTTAGTAGTAGCGGGGGCAGGTATCACAGATACGCAGTATTTT. It is translated as CASSLVVAGAGITDTQYF.

This chain connects TRBV10-2 to TRBJ2-5; the match to TRBD1 covers 7 bases. Germline loops: CDR1 WSHSY, CDR2 SAAADI. J gave up 3 bases and V 2 bases, and 9 bases lay outside the gene matches. This CDR3 spans 16 amino acids. The CDR3 reads CASSEGYRGDKETQYF. The CDR3 nucleotides read TGCGCCAGCAGTGAGGGGTACAGGGGAGATAAAGAGACCCAGTACTTC.

The rearrangement uses TRBV15 and TRBJ2-7, with D uncertain. Germline CDR1 reads LNHNV; CDR2 reads YYDKDF (reference sequence). V was shortened by 0 bases and J by 3 bases, with 9 bases between the two germline ends. CDR3 length: 14 amino acids. CDR3 protein: CATSRDRLGYEQYF. The CDR3 DNA sequence: TGTGCCACCAGCAGAGATCGGCTAGGCTACGAGCAGTACTTC.

The chain joins TRBV5-1 to TRBJ1-1; 7 bases align to TRBD1. CDR1 is SGHRS and CDR2 is YFSETQ in the germline V gene. J was trimmed by 11 bases and V by 3 bases; bases with no gene match: 7. This CDR3 is 12 amino acids long. The CDR3 here is CASSWETGAAFF. CDR3 DNA: TGCGCCAGCAGCTGGGAAACAGGGGCCGCTTTCTTT.

There are a few counts of this clone. The rearrangement joins TRBV19 to TRBJ2-1; D ambiguous. Per the germline V gene, CDR1 is LNHDA and CDR2 is SQIVND (reference sequence). V lost 4 bases and J lost 8, with 18 bases in between. The CDR3 extends over 15 amino acids. This CDR3 reads CASSNRGGNIDEQFF. The CDR3 DNA is TGTGCCAGTAGTAATCGCGGTGGCAACATCGATGAGCAGTTCTTC.

The chain has TRBV6-6 and TRBJ1-2, with TRBD1 identical over 8 bases. Germline-derived CDR1 and CDR2 are MNHNY and SVGAGI (reference sequence). The CDR3 spans 14 residues. Trimming took 0 bases from V and 9 from J; bases not matched to a gene: 6. The CDR3 sequence: CASSYSTGAQSYTF. DNA of the CDR3: TGTGCCAGCAGTTACTCGACAGGGGCGCAAAGCTACACCTTC.

This rearrangement joins TRBV5-1 to TRBJ2-3; 9 bases fit TRBD1. V lost 0 bases, J lost 4 bases, and 3 bases stayed unmatched. The CDR3 totals 15 residues. Germline CDR1 is SGHRS and CDR2 is YFSETQ. CDR3 bases: TGCGCCAGCAGCTTGGGTGGACAGGGGCCAGATACGCAGTATTTT. This codes for CASSLGGQGPDTQYF. Looking up the rest from reference TRBV5-1 and TRBJ2-3 gives the full variable domain: KAGVTQTPRYLIKTRGQQVTLSCSPISGHRSVSWYQQTPGQGLQFLFEYFSETQRNKGNFPGRFSGRQFSNSRSEMNVSTLELGDSALYLCASSLGGQGPDTQYFGPGTRLTVL.

The chain is built from TRBV10-1 and TRBJ1-4, with D hard to call. The length of the CDR3 is 14 residues. V was pared by 8 bases and J by 8 bases, with 18 bases between. The germline V gene has CDR1 WNHNN and CDR2 SYGVQD (reference sequence). CDR3 sequence (DNA): TGCGCCAGCTTCTGGTTTTGGGCATTCGAAAAACTGTTTTTT. This translates into CASFWFWAFEKLFF.

V and J are TRBV29-1 and TRBJ2-3; D is ambiguous. Germline lookup yields CDR1 SQVTM and CDR2 ANQGSEA. The CDR3 is 10 residues long. V lost 7 bases and J lost 7, with 9 bases in between. CDR3 sequence (DNA): TGCAGCGCCGGTGAAAATACGCAGTATTTT. Amino acid sequence: CSAGENTQYF.

The chain combines TRBV5-1 with TRBJ2-7, with 10 bases that match TRBD2. The J segment lost 3 bases and the V segment lost 0 bases, leaving 6 bases of the junction unmatched. Germline assignment: CDR1 SGHRS and CDR2 YFSETQ. CDR3 length equals 16 residues. The CDR3 DNA reads TGCGCCAGCAGCTTGGGGGCACTAGCGGGACACTACGAGCAGTACTTC. As protein: CASSLGALAGHYEQYF.

This chain connects TRBV6-5 to TRBJ2-1; the D gene is possibly TRBD2 (5 bases). Germline CDR1 reads MNHEY; CDR2 reads SVGAGI. This CDR3 is 11 amino acids long. Trimming stripped 11 bases from V and 5 bases from J, with 10 bases between. The DNA for the CDR3 is TGTGCCGCCCGGGGAAACAATGAGCAGTTCTTC. Protein sequence: CAARGNNEQFF.

V is TRBV7-9 and J is TRBJ2-5; 10 positions agree with TRBD2. The V and J ends lost 3 bases and 1 base, in that order; junction bases with no gene match: 8. Per germline, CDR1 SEHNR and CDR2 FQNEAQ (reference sequence). This CDR3 has 17 residues. CDR3: CASSFTLTSGLQETQYF. The CDR3 coding sequence is TGTGCCAGCAGCTTTACACTGACTAGCGGGCTCCAAGAGACCCAGTACTTC.

The V call is TRBV13, the J call TRBJ2-1, with 10 bases aligning to TRBD2. Looked up from germline, CDR1 is PRHDT and CDR2 is FYEKMQ (reference sequence). Trimming removed 2 bases from V and 6 bases from J; junction bases left unmatched: 7. This CDR3 contains 16 residues. CDR3 DNA: TGTGCCAGCAGCTTATGGGCTAGCGGGGGACCCAATGAGCAGTTCTTC. This translates into CASSLWASGGPNEQFF.

The chain has TRBV5-1 and TRBJ1-4, with D possibly being TRBD1 (5 bases). Per germline, CDR1 SGHRS and CDR2 YFSETQ. V gave up 5 bases and J gave up 4 bases, with 12 bases separating them. The CDR3 sequence is 14 residues long. This CDR3 is CASRRDGGNEKLFF. The CDR3 region has the DNA TGCGCCAGCAGACGGGACGGGGGTAATGAAAAACTGTTTTTT.

The gene calls are TRBV6-5 and TRBJ2-7; 8 nucleotides align to TRBD1. V dropped 2 bases and J dropped 6; count of bases not matched to a gene: 6. The germline V gene encodes CDR1 MNHEY and CDR2 SVGAGI. The CDR3 covers 14 residues. Here the CDR3 DNA reads TGTGCCAGCAGTTACGGACAGGGTAGGGGCGAGCAGTACTTC. Protein product: CASSYGQGRGEQYF.

The J gene is TRBJ1-1, the V gene TRBV4-1; TRBD1 matches at 8 bases. The ends lost 0 bases at V and 10 bases at J; junction bases unmatched: 10. Germline assignment: CDR1 MGHRA and CDR2 YSYEKL. CDR3 length: 15 amino acids. CDR3 DNA sequence: TGCGCCAGCAGCCAAGATCGCCAGGGGGCAGCGGCAGCTTTCTTT. It codes for CASSQDRQGAAAAFF.

This clone was detected only a few times. V and J are TRBV3-1 (or the pseudogene TRBV3-2) and TRBJ2-5; D not resolved. Trimming took off 4 bases at V and 4 bases at J, with 10 bases between the two ends. This CDR3 contains 13 residues. CDR1 is LGHDT and CDR2 is YNNKEL in the germline V gene (reference sequence). In DNA form, the CDR3 reads TGTGCCAGCAGCCCGAGACGGGTAGAGACCCAGTACTTC. This translates into CASSPRRVETQYF.

The chain uses TRBV12-3 or TRBV12-4 and TRBJ1-2; 9 positions match TRBD1. The CDR3 length is 13 residues. V was clipped by 6 bases and J by 8 bases; unmatched bases: 7. The CDR3 bases are TGTGCCAGCAGGAGGGGACAGGGTTTCGGCTACACCTTC. Its protein product is CASRRGQGFGYTF.

The chain employs TRBV5-1 and TRBJ2-1; 9 nucleotides line up with TRBD1. Germline CDR1 is SGHRS and CDR2 is YFSETQ. This CDR3 has 17 amino acids. The V gene end was trimmed by 4 bases and the J gene end by 2 bases; junction bases not matched to a gene: 10. As DNA, the CDR3 is TGCGCCAGCAGCCCTACCCTTACAGGGGGCGCCTACAATGAGCAGTTCTTC. The encoded protein is CASSPTLTGGAYNEQFF.

This clone came up once. The DNA of the CDR3 is TGTGCCAGCTCACCCCGGAGCAGCGGGGAGGGTACGCAGTATTTT. Protein: CASSPRSSGEGTQYF. The V and J genes are TRBV18 and TRBJ2-3; 7 nucleotides agree with TRBD2. Germline V CDR1 and CDR2: KGHSH, LQKENI. This CDR3 is built from 15 residues. V was pared by 3 bases and J by 8 bases, with 11 bases of the junction left unmatched.